The clone carrying this T cell receptor beta chain turned up a few times. As yet, its antigen is unknown. This sample is part of a study of early T cells in non-severe SARS-CoV-2 infection. Study outcomes and limitations: Clonotype matching in VDJdb favored anti-spike CD8 responses and did not capture private and CD4 specificities.

TCRdb used MiXCR to reprocess the 5' RACE reads, holding one entry per CDR3 protein. The sample lists roughly 56,000 distinct CDR3 sequences, roughly 13% occurring once. V lost 4 bases and J 2 bases, leaving 22 bases between the germline ends. In germline, CDR1 is SEHNR, CDR2 FQNEAQ (reference sequence). The CDR3 has 18 residues. The rearrangement uses TRBV7-9 and TRBJ2-3; D gene uncertain. The receptor's source is an adult who was a healthcare worker with PCR-confirmed SARS-CoV-2 infection or an uninfected control (not recorded which). Sequencing was done on a sample of whole blood. The CDR3: CASSSVPGDIAYTDTQYF. CDR3 in DNA: TGTGCCAGCAGCTCCGTCCCAGGAGACATCGCTTACACAGATACGCAGTATTTT.